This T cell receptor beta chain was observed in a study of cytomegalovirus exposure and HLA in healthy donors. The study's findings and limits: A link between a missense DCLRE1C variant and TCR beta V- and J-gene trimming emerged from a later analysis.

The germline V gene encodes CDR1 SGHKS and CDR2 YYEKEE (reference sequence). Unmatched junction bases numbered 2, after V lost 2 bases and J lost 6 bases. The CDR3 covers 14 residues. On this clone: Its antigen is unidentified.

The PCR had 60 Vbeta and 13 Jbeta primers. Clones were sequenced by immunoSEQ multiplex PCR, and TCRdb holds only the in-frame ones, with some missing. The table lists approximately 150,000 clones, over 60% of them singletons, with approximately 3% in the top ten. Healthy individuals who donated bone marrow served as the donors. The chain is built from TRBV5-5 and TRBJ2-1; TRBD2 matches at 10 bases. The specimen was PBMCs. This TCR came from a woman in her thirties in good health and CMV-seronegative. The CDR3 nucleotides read TGTGCCAGCAGCTTACTAGCGGGGCTCAATGAGCAGTTCTTC. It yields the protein CASSLLAGLNEQFF.